This TCR beta chain was sequenced during a study of cytomegalovirus exposure and HLA in healthy donors. V gave up 3 bases and J gave up 3 bases, with 14 bases separating them. This CDR3 has 15 amino acids. Per germline, CDR1 SGHAT and CDR2 FQNNGV. In regard to this clone: Its antigen is unknown.

Study observations and caveats: A later analysis found that most CMV-associated TCR beta chains appeared HLA-restricted. Upon later analysis, HLA-associated TCR beta chains proved more clonally expanded than other, equally common chains.

Amplification used 60 Vbeta primers and 13 Jbeta primers. Sequenced by immunoSEQ multiplex PCR; TCRdb stores in-frame clones only, minus some. The data contain roughly 150,000 clones, over 60% of them singletons. Sequencing was done on a sample of PBMCs. This TCR derives from a male donor in good health and CMV-seronegative. The rearrangement joins TRBV11-2 to TRBJ1-1; D perhaps matches TRBD1 (6 bases). The CDR3 reads CASSLGHPWDTEAFF. The CDR3, as DNA: TGTGCCAGCAGCTTGGGACACCCTTGGGACACTGAAGCTTTCTTT.